This TCR beta chain was recovered during a study of human T cells and chemical hapten exposure. This clonotype was recorded many times. Its target is unknown. Notes on the study in general: The study found that DPC sensitization did not change TCRs above 1 in 1000 frequency.

CDR1 LGHNA and CDR2 YSLEER come from the germline V gene. The CDR3 consists of 16 residues. Trimming shortened V by 0 bases and J by 4 bases, and 15 bases separated the two germline ends. Individual cDNA molecules (in the library) carried attached unique molecular identifiers. Per the study methods: Sampled TCR counts reached a median of 95,638 per sample, with values ranging from roughly 23,224 to 690,600. TCRdb reprocessed the RACE reads with MiXCR, giving one entry per CDR3 protein. These V and J calls rely on TCRdb rather than the paper's analysis. The sample includes 100,000 to 150,000 distinct CDR3 sequences, approximately 10% of them seen just once. Time point denoted: healthy volunteer bleed at 2 weeks. The authors extracted total RNA from unfractionated whole blood.

The source is a male donor in good health. Some clones in this sample may be carry-over from other donors' samples. The gene calls are TRBV4-3 and TRBJ1-2; D is unclear. The source material was whole blood. CDR3 DNA sequence: TGCGCCAGCAGCCAAGATCCTGGACGAGTCCTCTATGGCTACACCTTC. Translated: CASSQDPGRVLYGYTF.